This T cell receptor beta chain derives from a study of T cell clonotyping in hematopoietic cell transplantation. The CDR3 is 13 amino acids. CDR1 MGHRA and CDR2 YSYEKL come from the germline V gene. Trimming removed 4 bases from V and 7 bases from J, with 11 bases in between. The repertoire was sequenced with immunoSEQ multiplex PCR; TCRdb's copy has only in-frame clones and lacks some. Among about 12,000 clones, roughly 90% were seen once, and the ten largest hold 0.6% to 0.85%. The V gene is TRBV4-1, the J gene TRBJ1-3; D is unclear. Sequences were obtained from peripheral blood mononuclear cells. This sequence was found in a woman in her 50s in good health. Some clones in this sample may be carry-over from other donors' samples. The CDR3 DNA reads TGCGCCAGCAGCCTCCCAACCCCGAACACCATATATTTT. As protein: CASSLPTPNTIYF.